Below, 27 T cell receptor beta chains from the same sample are listed, as sequenced in a study of response to subunit inactivated influenza vaccine. From the RT-PCR reads, TCRdb called clonotypes with MiXCR, one entry per CDR3 protein. The sample yields about 530,000 distinct CDR3 sequences, roughly 10% seen once. The material sequenced was PBMCs from blood, taken on the day of vaccination. These receptors were taken from a man aged 50 to 60 who received an inactivated influenza vaccine.

The chain recombines TRBV7-8 with TRBJ2-5, with 12 positions matching TRBD2. The CDR3 has 14 residues. CDR1 and CDR2 from the germline V gene are SGHVS and FQNEAQ. The chain's CDR3 is CAATSGRLQETQYF. As DNA, the CDR3 is TGTGCAGCGACTAGCGGGAGATTACAAGAGACCCAGTACTTC.

This clonotype showed up many times. The chain links TRBV6-2 or TRBV6-3 to TRBJ2-1; TRBD1 might be the D (6 bases). V was pared by 4 bases and J by 4 bases, with 8 bases between. Germline V lookup: CDR1 MNHEY, CDR2 SVGEGT. The CDR3 consists of 13 residues. CDR3 protein: CASSSQGYNEQFF. Written as DNA, the CDR3 is TGTGCCAGCAGTTCACAGGGTTACAATGAGCAGTTCTTC.

The table lists this clonotype with a few counts. The genes are TRBV5-1 and TRBJ1-1, with 8 bases matching TRBD1. CDR3 length equals 15 residues. Germline V gene sequence: CDR1 SGHRS, CDR2 YFSETQ. V gave up 0 bases and J gave up 2 bases; unmatched junction bases: 3. CDR3 region: CASSLGGTGNTEAFF. DNA for the CDR3: TGCGCCAGCAGCTTGGGAGGGACAGGCAACACTGAAGCTTTCTTT.

This clonotype was seen a handful of times. This CDR3 reads CASSLVELGTDTQYF. The CDR3 bases are TGTGCCAGCAGCTTAGTCGAGTTAGGCACAGATACGCAGTATTTT. V is TRBV7-8 and J is TRBJ2-3; no clear D. V was cut by 1 base and J by 1 base, with 9 bases left in between. The CDR3 totals 15 residues. Per germline, CDR1 SGHVS and CDR2 FQNEAQ.

The sample holds a few counts of this clonotype. The rearrangement links TRBV7-3 to TRBJ2-1; TRBD2 might be the D (6 bases). Germline CDR1 is SGHTA and CDR2 is FQGTGA. The CDR3 has 17 amino acids. Trimming took 2 bases from V and 2 from J, leaving 16 bases between them. The CDR3 sequence is CASSLLGLARTYNEQFF. The CDR3 coding sequence is TGTGCCAGCAGCTTATTGGGGCTAGCGAGAACCTACAATGAGCAGTTCTTC.

This clonotype was detected ten times or more. This chain uses TRBV5-1 with TRBJ2-2; no firm D call. The V gene lost 3 bases and the J gene lost 0 bases, with 12 bases spanning the gap. CDR3 length: 16 residues. Looked up from germline, CDR1 is SGHRS and CDR2 is YFSETQ. CDR3 in amino acids: CASSSARIANTGELFF. The CDR3 DNA reads TGCGCCAGCAGCTCGGCGAGGATCGCGAACACCGGGGAGCTGTTTTTT. Drawing the rest from reference TRBV5-1 and TRBJ2-2, the complete variable domain is KAGVTQTPRYLIKTRGQQVTLSCSPISGHRSVSWYQQTPGQGLQFLFEYFSETQRNKGNFPGRFSGRQFSNSRSEMNVSTLELGDSALYLCASSSARIANTGELFFGEGSRLTVL.

Details on this clonotype: A much larger clone lies one base from this, so it may be a read error. V gene TRBV7-9 combines with J gene TRBJ2-2; no clear D gene. The germline V gene has CDR1 SEHNR and CDR2 FQNEAQ (reference sequence). With 2 bases removed from V and 5 bases from J, the gap between germline ends came to 6 bases. This CDR3 comprises 13 residues. The CDR3 DNA reads as TGTGCCAGCAGCTTATTGAAAACCGGGGAGCTGTTTTTT. The encoded protein is CASSLLKTGELFF.

The chain is built from TRBV7-9 and TRBJ1-4, with a weak D call TRBD1 (6 bases). Looked up from germline, CDR1 is SEHNR and CDR2 is FQNEAQ (reference sequence). V dropped 1 base and J dropped 7 bases, with 13 bases sitting between them. This CDR3 is 15 amino acids long. CDR3 amino acids: CASSLGGTGIEKLFF. CDR3 in DNA: TGTGCCAGCAGCTTAGGGGGTACAGGGATTGAAAAACTGTTTTTT.

Only a few counts were recorded for this clonotype. The J gene is TRBJ2-3, the V gene TRBV6-5; the D gene could be TRBD1 or TRBD2 (5 bases each). Trimming removed 0 bases from V and 6 bases from J, with 19 bases in between. CDR3 size: 17 residues. From germline, CDR1 is MNHEY and CDR2 SVGAGI. The CDR3 is CASSYSYRSLGVDTQYF. CDR3 DNA: TGTGCCAGCAGTTACTCGTATAGGTCACTAGGGGTCGATACGCAGTATTTT.

The rearrangement links TRBV5-4 to TRBJ2-2; TRBD1 matches 10 bases. Trimming cost V 2 bases and J 7 bases; bases outside gene matches: 8. In germline, CDR1 is SGHNT, CDR2 YYREEE (reference sequence). The CDR3 loop spans 16 amino acids. The chain's CDR3 is CASSFPGTGVGGELFF. CDR3 bases: TGTGCCAGCAGCTTCCCCGGGACAGGGGTAGGCGGGGAGCTGTTTTTT.

The CDR3 is CASSPTSGRETQYF. For the CDR3, the DNA is TGTGCCAGCAGTCCGACTAGCGGGAGAGAGACCCAGTACTTC. This chain joins TRBV6-1 and TRBJ2-5; 12 nucleotides line up with TRBD2. V trimming: 5 bases; J trimming: 4 bases; junction bases outside the gene matches: 2. Germline loops: CDR1 MNHNS, CDR2 SASEGT. The CDR3 extends over 14 amino acids.

Here the CDR3 reads CASSVSASGRMNEQFF. The DNA for the CDR3 is TGTGCCAGCAGCGTATCCGCTAGCGGGAGAATGAATGAGCAGTTCTTC. V usage is TRBV9 and J usage is TRBJ2-1; 10 bases line up with TRBD2. Germline loops: CDR1 SGDLS, CDR2 YYNGEE. This CDR3 region has 16 residues. V gave up 1 base and J gave up 7 bases; unmatched junction bases: 8.

Details on this clonotype: A read error may account for a junction end that differs from germline. The chain employs TRBV7-9 and TRBJ2-7; perhaps TRBD1 as D (8 bases). Germline loops: CDR1 SEHNR, CDR2 FQNEAQ (reference sequence). The CDR3 consists of 15 residues. Here the CDR3 DNA reads TGTGACAGCAGCTTCGGACAGGGAGGGAGTGACGAGCAGTACTTC. Protein sequence: CDSSFGQGGSDEQYF.

The J gene is TRBJ1-5, the V gene TRBV28; TRBD1 might be the D (5 bases). Germline V gene sequence: CDR1 MDHEN, CDR2 SYDVKM. The CDR3 is 15 residues long. Deletions cut 7 bases from V and 0 bases from J, with 13 bases between. The CDR3 DNA reads TGTGCCAGCAACGCTATACAGGTTAGCAATCAGCCCCAGCATTTT. Residues: CASNAIQVSNQPQHF.

The V gene is TRBV6-2 or TRBV6-3, the J gene TRBJ1-1; the match to TRBD1 covers 12 bases. Germline CDR1 is MNHEY and CDR2 is SVGEGT. V lost 0 bases to trimming and J lost 1 base; unmatched junction nucleotides: 6. The CDR3 sequence is 18 residues long. Here the CDR3 DNA reads TGTGCCAGCAGTTACTCGATCCGGGACAGGGGGCGGAACACTGAAGCTTTCTTT. This sequence encodes CASSYSIRDRGRNTEAFF.

The genes are TRBV10-3 and TRBJ2-3, with 7 nucleotides matching TRBD2. This CDR3 has 14 amino acids. Trimming at V came to 0 bases and at J to 6 bases, leaving 3 bases not matched to a gene. Germline V lookup: CDR1 ENHRY, CDR2 SYGVKD. CDR3: CAISESDGRDTQYF. Here the CDR3 DNA reads TGTGCCATCAGTGAGTCCGACGGGAGGGATACGCAGTATTTT.

This clonotype was seen at least ten times. The chain combines TRBV20-1 with TRBJ1-2; no firm D call. Germline V gene lookup returns CDR1 DFQATT and CDR2 SNEGSKA (reference sequence). Trimming removed 4 bases at V and 2 bases at J, with 20 bases between. This CDR3 is 16 amino acids long. The DNA for the CDR3 is TGCAGTGCTACTTGGAACCGACCGGCCACGAACTATGGCTACACCTTC. It yields the protein CSATWNRPATNYGYTF.

This clonotype was picked up a small number of times. The V and J genes are TRBV6-1 and TRBJ2-7; 12 bases are shared with TRBD1. The CDR3 has 16 residues. Germline CDR1 MNHNS, CDR2 SASEGT. Losses at the gene ends were 7 bases for V and 4 bases for J; bases not matched to a gene: 11. CDR3 DNA sequence: TGTGCCAGCACCAATTTAGGGACAGGGGGCGCGTACGAGCAGTACTTC. Encoded protein: CASTNLGTGGAYEQYF.

This clonotype appeared a few times. The rearrangement links TRBV16 to TRBJ1-3; D unclear. V gave up 0 bases and J gave up 0 bases, with 9 bases separating them. Germline CDR1 is KGHSY and CDR2 is FQNENV. This CDR3 is 16 amino acids long. The CDR3 protein is CASSQSSTSSGNTIYF. CDR3 DNA: TGTGCCAGCAGCCAATCGTCCACCTCCTCTGGAAACACCATATATTTT.

The sample holds many counts of this clonotype. The rearrangement joins TRBV12-3 or TRBV12-4 to TRBJ2-7; D is uncertain. CDR3 length: 13 residues. V lost 2 bases and J lost 4, with 9 bases in between. DNA of the CDR3: TGTGCCAGCAGTTTATTTTCCGATTACGAGCAGTACTTC. Translating gives CASSLFSDYEQYF.

The J gene is TRBJ2-1, the V gene TRBV2; 11 bases line up with TRBD2. The CDR3 extends over 19 amino acids. Looked up from germline, CDR1 is SNHLY and CDR2 is FYNNEI. V dropped 0 bases and J dropped 1; count of bases not matched to a gene: 8. DNA of the CDR3: TGTGCCAGCAGTGAAGCGTGGGCTAGCGGGAGGCTGTCCTACAATGAGCAGTTCTTC. Translated, it gives CASSEAWASGRLSYNEQFF.

In this sample, this clonotype turned up once. The V and J genes are TRBV12-3 or TRBV12-4 and TRBJ2-1; 13 bases map to TRBD2. The CDR3 runs 13 residues. With 5 bases clipped from V and 10 bases from J, the junction kept 2 bases outside the gene matches. For the CDR3, the DNA is TGTGCCAGCAGTCAGACTAGCGGGGGGGAGCAGTTCTTC. Translation gives CASSQTSGGEQFF.

The table lists this clonotype with a few counts. This sequence joins TRBV5-1 and TRBJ2-1, with 13 bases aligning to TRBD2. Trimming cost V 3 bases and J 7 bases; bases outside gene matches: 4. Germline lookup yields CDR1 SGHRS and CDR2 YFSETQ. The CDR3 sequence is 15 residues long. The CDR3 is CASSSGLAGANEQFF. CDR3 nucleotide sequence: TGCGCCAGCAGCTCAGGACTAGCGGGAGCGAATGAGCAGTTCTTC.

The rearrangement joins TRBV6-1 to TRBJ1-2, with D possibly TRBD1 on 6 matching bases. V lost 8 bases, J lost 4 bases, and 17 bases lay in between. The CDR3 runs 14 residues. Germline CDR1 MNHNS, CDR2 SASEGT. The DNA for the CDR3 is TGTGCCAGCGGGGGGCCGGGGGCTTTCTATGGCTACACCTTC. Amino acid sequence: CASGGPGAFYGYTF.

This chain links TRBV7-9 with TRBJ2-1; 11 nucleotides agree with TRBD2. CDR1 SEHNR and CDR2 FQNEAQ come from the germline V gene (reference sequence). The length of the CDR3 is 15 residues. The V and J ends lost 8 bases and 6 bases, in that order; junction bases with no gene match: 9. Written as DNA, the CDR3 is TGTGCCAGCGGCAGTTCCGGGACTAGCGGCAATGAGCAGTTCTTC. It encodes CASGSSGTSGNEQFF.

The chain has TRBV6-1 and TRBJ2-3; D not resolved. V lost 8 bases, J lost 2 bases, and 17 bases lay in between. The germline V gene has CDR1 MNHNS and CDR2 SASEGT. The CDR3 has 15 amino acids. The CDR3 nucleotides read TGTGCCAGCCTTACCCGGAACCCGACCACAGATACGCAGTATTTT. Its protein is CASLTRNPTTDTQYF.

This clonotype was observed many times. This rearrangement joins TRBV10-3 to TRBJ2-1; 11 bases fit TRBD1. CDR3 length: 13 residues. Germline CDR1 reads ENHRY; CDR2 reads SYGVKD. Trimming at V came to 10 bases and at J to 7 bases, leaving 6 bases not matched to a gene. CDR3 sequence: CATLDRGQNEQFF. The DNA for the CDR3 is TGTGCCACCTTGGACAGGGGGCAGAATGAGCAGTTCTTC.